The rows below give T cell receptor beta chains drawn from one sample of a study of a mutant IDH1 vaccine in newly diagnosed glioma. No antigen is known for these receptors. Some clones are missing from TCRdb's copy, which holds only in-frame ones; the method was immunoSEQ multiplex PCR. The sample has approximately 37,000 clones, around 82% seen once. Sequences were derived from PBMCs, sampled from a glioma patient whose treatment included an IDH1 peptide vaccine. The receptors come from a man younger than 30 with glioma. Some clones in this sample may be carry-over from other donors' samples. Both conserved end residues are part of each CDR3. D genes are given only for firm matches.

TRBJ2-5	16	TRBV7-9	NA	CASSFNWQGPAETQYF
TRBJ2-7	14	TRBV2	TRBD1	CASSLGTGAYEQYF
TRBJ1-2	11	TRBV29-1	NA	CSVGPDGGYTF
TRBJ1-4	12	TRBV5-8	NA	CASSVGTQKLFF
TRBJ2-7	14	TRBV11-2	NA	CASSLDSSNYEQYF
TRBJ2-3	14	TRBV5-4	NA	CASSLEKGTDTQYF
TRBJ1-6	14	TRBV25-1	NA	CASRTGSSNSPLHF
TRBJ2-3	13	TRBV7-9	NA	CASNSPAVDTQYF
TRBJ1-2	12	TRBV19	NA	CASATVNYGYTF
TRBJ2-5	13	TRBV6-4	NA	CASSERYGETQYF
TRBJ2-7	14	TRBV5-1	NA	CASSFESVGDEQYF